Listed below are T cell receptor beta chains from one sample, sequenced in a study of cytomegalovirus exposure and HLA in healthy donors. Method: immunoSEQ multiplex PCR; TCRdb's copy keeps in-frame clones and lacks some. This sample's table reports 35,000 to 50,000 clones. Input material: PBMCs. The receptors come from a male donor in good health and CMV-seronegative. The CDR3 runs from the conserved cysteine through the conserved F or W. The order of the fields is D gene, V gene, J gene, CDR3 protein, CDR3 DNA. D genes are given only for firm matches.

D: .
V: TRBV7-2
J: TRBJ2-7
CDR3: CASSVGRGTVRQYF
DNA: TGTGCCAGCAGCGTAGGGCGGGGAACCGTACGACAGTACTTC

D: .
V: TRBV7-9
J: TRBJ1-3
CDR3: CASSLVSSSGNTIYF
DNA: TGTGCCAGCAGCTTAGTTTCCAGCTCTGGAAACACCATATATTTT

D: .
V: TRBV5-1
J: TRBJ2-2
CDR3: CASRTRGTTGELFF
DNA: TGCGCCAGCAGAACAAGGGGGACCACCGGGGAGCTGTTTTTT

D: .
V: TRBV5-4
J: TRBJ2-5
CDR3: CASSLGPREETQYF
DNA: TGTGCCAGCAGCTTGGGCCCCCGCGAGGAGACCCAGTACTTC

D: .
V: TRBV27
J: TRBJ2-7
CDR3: CASREGGYSYEQYF
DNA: TGTGCCAGCAGAGAGGGGGGGTACTCCTACGAGCAGTACTTC

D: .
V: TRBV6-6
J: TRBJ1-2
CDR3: CASSSFNPDSRIF
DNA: TGTGCCAGCAGTTCCTTTAACCCCGATAGCCGAATCTTC

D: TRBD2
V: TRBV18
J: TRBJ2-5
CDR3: CASSPGRGGAKETQYF
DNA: TGTGCCAGCTCACCAGGACGGGGGGGCGCGAAAGAGACCCAGTACTTC

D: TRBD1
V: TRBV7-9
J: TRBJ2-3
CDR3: CASSGRDSRTDTQYF
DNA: TGTGCCAGCAGCGGCCGGGACAGCAGAACAGATACGCAGTATTTT

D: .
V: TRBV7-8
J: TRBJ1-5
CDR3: CASSKTHGTGDNQPQHF
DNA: TGTGCCAGCAGCAAAACCCATGGGACTGGGGATAATCAGCCCCAGCATTTT

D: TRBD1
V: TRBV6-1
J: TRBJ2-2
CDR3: CASSEQGDTGELFF
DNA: TGTGCCAGCAGTGAACAGGGGGACACCGGGGAGCTGTTTTTT

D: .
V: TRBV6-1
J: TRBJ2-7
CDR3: CASSPTDGPYEQYF
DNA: TGTGCCAGCAGTCCGACCGATGGGCCCTACGAGCAGTACTTC

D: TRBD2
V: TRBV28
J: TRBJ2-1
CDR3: CASSSAGWSGEYNEQFF
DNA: TGTGCCAGCAGTTCTGCCGGGTGGAGCGGGGAATACAATGAGCAGTTCTTC

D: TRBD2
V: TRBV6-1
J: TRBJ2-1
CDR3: CASSEVKLARPQQFF
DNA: TGTGCCAGCAGTGAAGTAAAACTAGCGAGGCCCCAGCAGTTCTTC

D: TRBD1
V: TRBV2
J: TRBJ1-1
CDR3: CASSDDRGPEAFF
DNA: TGTGCCAGCAGTGACGACAGGGGACCTGAAGCTTTCTTT

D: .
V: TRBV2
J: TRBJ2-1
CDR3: CASSKGLYEQFF
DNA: TGTGCCAGCAGCAAAGGACTGTATGAGCAGTTCTTC

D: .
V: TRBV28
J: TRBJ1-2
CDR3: CASSLGRGRGYTF
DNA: TGTGCCAGCAGTTTAGGCAGGGGTCGTGGCTACACCTTC